This TCR beta chain originates from a study of naive and memory T cell subsets. The table lists this clonotype with many counts. A UMI-containing oligonucleotide was joined by 3' ligation to the TCR cDNA template. Adult healthy volunteers gave 2.5 ml peripheral blood for whole-blood RNA. This CDR3 contains 12 residues. Germline loops: CDR1 DFQATT, CDR2 SNEGSKA (reference sequence). Deletions cut 3 bases from V and 8 bases from J, with 11 bases between. Amplification of ligated cDNA took four PCR rounds with SP2 and nested alpha and beta constant primers. Each CDR3 protein gets one entry after TCRdb re-called the 5' RACE reads with MiXCR. The top ten clones hold around 2.6% of a sample with about 32,000 distinct CDR3 sequences, around 17% of them seen once.

The TCR originated in a female donor in good health. The chain has TRBV20-1 and TRBJ2-1; TRBD2 is a possible D gene (6 bases). CDR3 in amino acids: CSARWRGYEQFF. The DNA for the CDR3 is TGCAGTGCTAGGTGGAGGGGATATGAGCAGTTCTTC.